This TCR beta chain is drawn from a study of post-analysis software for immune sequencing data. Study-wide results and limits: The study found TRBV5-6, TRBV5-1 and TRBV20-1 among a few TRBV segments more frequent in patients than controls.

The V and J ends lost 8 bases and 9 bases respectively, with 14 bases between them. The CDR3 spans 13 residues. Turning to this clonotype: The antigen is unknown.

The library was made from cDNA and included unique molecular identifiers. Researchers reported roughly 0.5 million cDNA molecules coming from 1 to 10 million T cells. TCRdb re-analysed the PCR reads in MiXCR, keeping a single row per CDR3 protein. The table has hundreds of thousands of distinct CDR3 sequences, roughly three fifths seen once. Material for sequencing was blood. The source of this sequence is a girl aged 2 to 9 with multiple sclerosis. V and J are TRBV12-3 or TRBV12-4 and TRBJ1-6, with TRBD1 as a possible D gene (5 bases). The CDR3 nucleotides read TGTGCCAGCTCCACCGCAGGGTGTTCACCCCTCCACTTT. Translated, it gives CASSTAGCSPLHF.